These 11 T cell receptor beta chains were all obtained from the same sample, sequenced in a study of TIL therapy for anti-PD-1-resistant metastatic lung cancer. This was the immunoSEQ v3 assay. Libraries were prepared by immunoSEQ multiplex PCR; TCRdb keeps only in-frame clonotypes and omits some of them. The table has under 60,000 clones, roughly 85% seen once; the top ten hold around 5%. Described time point: pre-treatment sample, taken before nivolumab and TIL therapy. Source: blood, taken at baseline. Source of these receptors: a person aged 25 to 80 with non-small cell lung cancer.

This chain connects TRBV9 to TRBJ1-2; 7 bases are shared with TRBD1. The ends lost 0 bases at V and 6 bases at J; junction bases unmatched: 8. The CDR3 covers 15 residues. Germline V CDR1 and CDR2: SGDLS, YYNGEE. DNA of the CDR3: TGTGCCAGCAGCGTAGCCCCCCAGGGGGAGAATGGCTACACCTTC. Amino acid sequence: CASSVAPQGENGYTF.

The chain uses TRBV29-1 and TRBJ2-1; TRBD1 matches 7 bases. There are 12 residues in the CDR3. Germline V lookup: CDR1 SQVTM, CDR2 ANQGSEA. Germline trimming cut 8 bases from V and 8 bases from J; bases unmatched to any gene: 9. DNA of the CDR3: TGCAGCCTCCAGGCAGGGGGATATGAGCAGTTCTTC. Its protein product is CSLQAGGYEQFF.

This clone has only one observation. V and J are TRBV28 and TRBJ2-1; D might be TRBD1 (6 bases). V was cut by 6 bases and J by 8 bases, with 17 bases left in between. The CDR3 has 14 amino acids. The germline V gene encodes CDR1 MDHEN and CDR2 SYDVKM. CDR3 amino acids: CASSPPDRYDEQFF. CDR3 coding DNA: TGTGCCAGCAGCCCTCCCGACAGGTACGATGAGCAGTTCTTC.

V is TRBV7-9 and J is TRBJ2-5; tentatively, D is TRBD1 (6 bases). CDR3 length: 13 residues. V shed 3 bases and J shed 5 bases, with 10 bases lying between them. Germline-derived CDR1 and CDR2 are SEHNR and FQNEAQ (reference sequence). The CDR3 loop is CASSLAGAETQYF. The DNA for the CDR3 is TGTGCCAGCAGCTTGGCAGGGGCTGAGACCCAGTACTTC.

This clone was seen a single time. The rearrangement uses TRBV7-2 and TRBJ1-6, with D maybe TRBD1 (6 bases). Germline CDR1 is SGHTA and CDR2 is FQGNSA. The length of the CDR3 is 16 residues. Trimming pared 1 base from V and 7 bases from J, leaving 14 bases between. Here the CDR3 DNA reads TGTGCCAGCAGCTTAGAGCCGAGGACAGCAAATTCACCCCTCCACTTT. Its protein product is CASSLEPRTANSPLHF.

The V gene is TRBV30, the J gene TRBJ1-4, with D hard to call. This CDR3 has 14 amino acids. Germline V gene data show CDR1 as GTSNPN and CDR2 as SVGIG (reference sequence). Trimming took 8 bases from V and 3 from J, leaving 16 bases between them. CDR3 sequence: CALIPAVPNEKLFF. DNA for the CDR3: TGTGCCCTGATTCCGGCGGTACCTAATGAAAAACTGTTTTTT.

The chain joins TRBV12-3 or TRBV12-4 to TRBJ1-2; 8 nucleotides agree with TRBD1. J lost 6 bases, V lost 5 bases, and 5 bases had no gene match. This CDR3 spans 13 amino acids. As DNA, the CDR3 is TGTGCCAGCAGTGTTGGGACAGGAAATGGCTACACCTTC. It codes for CASSVGTGNGYTF.

J is TRBJ1-6 and V is TRBV4-2; 9 bases map to TRBD1. This CDR3 is 16 amino acids long. In germline, CDR1 is LGHNA, CDR2 YNFKEQ. The ends lost 4 bases at V and 7 bases at J; junction bases unmatched: 8. In nucleotides, the CDR3 is TGTGCCAGCAGCCGAACCCGGGACAGGGTAAATTCACCCCTCCACTTT. This encodes CASSRTRDRVNSPLHF.

This clone was found once. The chain recombines TRBV5-4 with TRBJ2-3, with D possibly being TRBD1 (6 bases). Between the trimmed V and J ends, which lost 0 bases and 3 bases, there was a span of 11 bases. The germline gives CDR1 SGHNT, CDR2 YYREEE (reference sequence). The CDR3 has 15 residues. The CDR3 nucleotides read TGTGCCAGCAGCTTGGCAGGGGTTGGGACAGATACGCAGTATTTT. It translates to CASSLAGVGTDTQYF.

This chain links TRBV2 with TRBJ2-7; D tentatively fits TRBD1 or TRBD2 (5 bases each). Trimming stripped 6 bases from V and 3 bases from J, with 9 bases between. Per germline, CDR1 SNHLY and CDR2 FYNNEI. This CDR3 is 12 amino acids long. As DNA, the CDR3 is TGTGCCAGCAGGGGGGACGACTACGAGCAGTACTTC. It codes for CASRGDDYEQYF.

The rearrangement joins TRBV12-1 to TRBJ1-4; the table's D call of TRBD1 was not tested on the DNA. TRBV12-1 is recorded as a pseudogene. This CDR3 is built from 14 residues. The CDR3 reads CASSFEDMIEKLFF. In nucleotides, the CDR3 is TGTGCCAGCAGCTTTGAGGACATGATAGAAAAACTGTTTTTT.